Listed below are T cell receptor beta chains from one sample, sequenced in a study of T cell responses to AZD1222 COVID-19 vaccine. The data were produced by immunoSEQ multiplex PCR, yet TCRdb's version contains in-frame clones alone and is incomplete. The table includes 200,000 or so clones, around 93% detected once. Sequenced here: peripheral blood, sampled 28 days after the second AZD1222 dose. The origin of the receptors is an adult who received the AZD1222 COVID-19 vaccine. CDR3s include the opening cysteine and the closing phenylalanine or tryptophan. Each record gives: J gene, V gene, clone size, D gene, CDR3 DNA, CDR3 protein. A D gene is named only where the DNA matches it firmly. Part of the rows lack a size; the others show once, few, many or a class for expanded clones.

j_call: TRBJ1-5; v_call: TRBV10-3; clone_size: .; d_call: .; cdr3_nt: TGTGCCATCAGCCCGACAGAGACTAGCAATCAGCCCCAGCATTTT; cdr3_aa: CAISPTETSNQPQHF
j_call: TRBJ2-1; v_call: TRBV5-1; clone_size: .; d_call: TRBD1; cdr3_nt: TGCGCCAGCACCATCTCCGGGACAGGGGTCTACAATGAGCAGTTCTTC; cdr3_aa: CASTISGTGVYNEQFF
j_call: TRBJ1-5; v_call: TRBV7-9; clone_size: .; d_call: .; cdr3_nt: TGTGCCAGCAGCGCGGATAGCAATCAGCCCCAGCATTTT; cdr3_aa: CASSADSNQPQHF
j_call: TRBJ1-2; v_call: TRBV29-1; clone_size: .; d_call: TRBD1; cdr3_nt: TGCAGCGTTGAACCATCCCGGGACAGCAACTATGGCTACACCTTC; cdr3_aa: CSVEPSRDSNYGYTF
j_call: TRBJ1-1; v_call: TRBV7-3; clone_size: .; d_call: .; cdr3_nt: TGTGCCAGCAGCTTAACAGTGAACACTGAAGCTTTCTTT; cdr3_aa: CASSLTVNTEAFF
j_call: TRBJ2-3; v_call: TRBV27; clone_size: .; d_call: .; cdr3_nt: TGTGCCAGCAGTCCCCTACGGGGGACAGATACGCAGTATTTT; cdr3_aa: CASSPLRGTDTQYF
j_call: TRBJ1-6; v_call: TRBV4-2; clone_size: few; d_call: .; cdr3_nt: TGTGCCAGCAGCCAAGATTTGAGGTGGGGGAACGCCTATAATTCACCCCTCCACTTT; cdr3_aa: CASSQDLRWGNAYNSPLHF
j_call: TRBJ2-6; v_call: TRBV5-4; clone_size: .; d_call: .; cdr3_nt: TGTGCCAGCAGCTTGGTGCGGATGAGCTCTGGGGCCAACGTCCTGACTTTC; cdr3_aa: CASSLVRMSSGANVLTF
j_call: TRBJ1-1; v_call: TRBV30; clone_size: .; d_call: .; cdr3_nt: TGTGCCTGGTCCGGGGTTGCCGGGACACGGGGAGCTTTCTTT; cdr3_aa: CAWSGVAGTRGAFF
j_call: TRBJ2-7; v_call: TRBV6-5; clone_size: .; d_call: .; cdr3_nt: TGTGCCAGCTCCCTGCCCTACGAGCAGTACTTC; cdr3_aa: CASSLPYEQYF
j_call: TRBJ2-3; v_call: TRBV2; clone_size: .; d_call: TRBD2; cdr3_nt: TGTGCCAGCACTTCACGAAGCGGGGGCCCAGATACGCAGTATTTT; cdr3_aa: CASTSRSGGPDTQYF
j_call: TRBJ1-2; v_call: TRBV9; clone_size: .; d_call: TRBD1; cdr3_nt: TGTGCCAGCAGCATTTCGACAGGGTTGGACTATGGCTACACCTTC; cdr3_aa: CASSISTGLDYGYTF
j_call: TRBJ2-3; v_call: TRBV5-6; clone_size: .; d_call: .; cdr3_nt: TGTGCCAGCAGGGTCAGGGTGGCAGATACGCAGTATTTT; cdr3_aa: CASRVRVADTQYF
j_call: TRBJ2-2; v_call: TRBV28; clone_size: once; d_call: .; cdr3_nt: TGTGCCAGCAGTTCCCCCCTCCTTTCAGGGGTCACCGGGGAGCTGTTTTTT; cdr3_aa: CASSSPLLSGVTGELFF
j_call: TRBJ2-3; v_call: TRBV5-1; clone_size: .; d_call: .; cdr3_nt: TGCGCCAGCAGCTTTCGGCCTCTAGCGCTAAACACAGATACGCAGTATTTT; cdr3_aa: CASSFRPLALNTDTQYF
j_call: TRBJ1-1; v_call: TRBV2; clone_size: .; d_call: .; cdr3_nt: TGTGCCAGCAGTGAAGGCGTGAACACTGAAGCTTTCTTT; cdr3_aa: CASSEGVNTEAFF
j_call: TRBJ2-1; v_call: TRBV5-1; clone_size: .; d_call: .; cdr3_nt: TGCGCCAGCAGCTTGGAGGATAGCTCCTACAATGAGCAGTTCTTC; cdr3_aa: CASSLEDSSYNEQFF
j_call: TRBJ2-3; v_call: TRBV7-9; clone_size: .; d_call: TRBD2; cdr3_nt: TGTGCCAGCAGCCCCCTGGGGGGGACCACAGATACGCAGTATTTT; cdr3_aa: CASSPLGGTTDTQYF
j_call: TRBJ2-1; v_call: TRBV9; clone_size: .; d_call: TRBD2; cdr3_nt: TGTGCCAGCAGCGTAACGGGGGGACGGGATGAGCAGTTCTTC; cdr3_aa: CASSVTGGRDEQFF
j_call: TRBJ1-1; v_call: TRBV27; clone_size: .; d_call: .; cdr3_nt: TGTGCCAGCAGTTTAATAGGGGCACGCACTGAAGCTTTCTTT; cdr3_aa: CASSLIGARTEAFF
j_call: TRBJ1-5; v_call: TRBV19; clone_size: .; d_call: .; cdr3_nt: TGTGCCAGTAACAGCTTAAGCAATCAGCCCCAGCATTTT; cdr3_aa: CASNSLSNQPQHF
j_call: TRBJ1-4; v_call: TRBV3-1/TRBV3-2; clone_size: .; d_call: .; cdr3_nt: TGTGCCAGCAGCAACACAGGCGGGGGGGGTGAAAAACTGTTTTTT; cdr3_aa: CASSNTGGGGEKLFF
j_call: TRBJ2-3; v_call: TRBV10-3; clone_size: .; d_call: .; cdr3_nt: TGTGCCATCAGGTGGACAACCCCCACAGATACGCAGTATTTT; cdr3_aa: CAIRWTTPTDTQYF
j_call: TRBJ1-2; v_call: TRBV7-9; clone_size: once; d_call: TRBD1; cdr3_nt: TGTGCCAGCAGCCCGACAGGGGGCTTTGGCTACACCTTC; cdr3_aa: CASSPTGGFGYTF
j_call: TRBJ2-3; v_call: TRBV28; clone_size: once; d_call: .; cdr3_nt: TGTGCCAGCAGCCCTGGGACTCACACAGATACGCAGTATTTT; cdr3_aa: CASSPGTHTDTQYF
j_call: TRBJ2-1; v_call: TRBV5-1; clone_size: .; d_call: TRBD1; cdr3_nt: TGCGCCAGCAGCGGGGACAGCTTCAATGAGCAGTTCTTC; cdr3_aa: CASSGDSFNEQFF
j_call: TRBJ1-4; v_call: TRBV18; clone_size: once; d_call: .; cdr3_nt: TGTGCCAGCTCAGCGACCGGGATGATTGAAAAACTGTTTTTT; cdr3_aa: CASSATGMIEKLFF
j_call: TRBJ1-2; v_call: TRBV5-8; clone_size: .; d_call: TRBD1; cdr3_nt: TGTGCCAGCAGCGAGAGGCAGGGGGCGCTTGGCTACACCTTC; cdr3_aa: CASSERQGALGYTF
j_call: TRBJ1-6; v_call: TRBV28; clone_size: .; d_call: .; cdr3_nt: TGTGCCAGCATGGAACGGGGTCCGAGCTCCTATAATTCACCCCTCCACTTT; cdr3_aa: CASMERGPSSYNSPLHF
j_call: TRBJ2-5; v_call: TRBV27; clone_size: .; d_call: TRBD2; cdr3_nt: TGTGCCAGCAGTTTAAATCCCGGACTAGCTGATGGAGAGACCCAGTACTTC; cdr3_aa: CASSLNPGLADGETQYF
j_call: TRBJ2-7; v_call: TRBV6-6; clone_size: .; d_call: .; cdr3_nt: TGTGCCAGCAGAGAGTCTGGGGGGGCCTACCCCTACGAGCAGTACTTC; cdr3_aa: CASRESGGAYPYEQYF
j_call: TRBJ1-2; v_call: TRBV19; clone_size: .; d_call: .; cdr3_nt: TGTGCCAGTAGTATCGGATCATTGGGCTTGAACTATGGCTACACCTTC; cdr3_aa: CASSIGSLGLNYGYTF
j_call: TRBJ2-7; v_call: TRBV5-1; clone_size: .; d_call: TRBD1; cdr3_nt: TGCGCCAGCAGCTGGGACAGGTCTACTGTATACGAGCAGTACTTC; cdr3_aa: CASSWDRSTVYEQYF
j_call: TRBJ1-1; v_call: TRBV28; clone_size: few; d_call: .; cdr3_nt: TGTGCCAGCAGTTTCAGTGCAGGGCGAATGAACACTGAAGCTTTCTTT; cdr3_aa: CASSFSAGRMNTEAFF
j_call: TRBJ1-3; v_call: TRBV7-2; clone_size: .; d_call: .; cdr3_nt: TGTGCCAGCAGCCCCGCCGGGGGCTCTGGAAACACCATATATTTT; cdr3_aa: CASSPAGGSGNTIYF
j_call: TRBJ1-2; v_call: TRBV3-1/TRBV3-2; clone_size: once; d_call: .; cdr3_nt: TGTGCCAGCAGCCAGGGTTTCGGCTACACCTTC; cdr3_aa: CASSQGFGYTF
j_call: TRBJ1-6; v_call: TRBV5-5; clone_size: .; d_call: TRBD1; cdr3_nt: TGTGCCAGCAGCTACCCAGGGGGATATAATTCACCCCTCCACTTT; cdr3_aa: CASSYPGGYNSPLHF
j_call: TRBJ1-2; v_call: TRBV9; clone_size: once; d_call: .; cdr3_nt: TGTGCCAGCAACACTCCGAACTATGGCTACACCTTC; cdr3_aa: CASNTPNYGYTF
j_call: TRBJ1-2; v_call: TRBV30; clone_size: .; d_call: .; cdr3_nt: TGTGCCTGGAGTGTCACCGGGACACCCAGGGAGTTTTACACCTTC; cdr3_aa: CAWSVTGTPREFYTF
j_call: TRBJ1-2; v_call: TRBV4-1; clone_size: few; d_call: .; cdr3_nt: TGCGCCAGCAGCCAGGAGGGGCGGATGAACTATGGCTACACCTTC; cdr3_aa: CASSQEGRMNYGYTF
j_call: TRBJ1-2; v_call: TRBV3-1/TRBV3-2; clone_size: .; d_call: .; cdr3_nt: TGTGCCAGCAGCCCAAGCAGGGAGGTCTATGGCTACACCTTC; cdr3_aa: CASSPSREVYGYTF
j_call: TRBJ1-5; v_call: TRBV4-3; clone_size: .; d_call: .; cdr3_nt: TGCGCCAGCAGCCCGGACAGTAATCAGCCCCAGCATTTT; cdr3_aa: CASSPDSNQPQHF
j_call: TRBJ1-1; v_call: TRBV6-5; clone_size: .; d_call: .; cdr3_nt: TGTGCCAGCCTATCGTGGCTCCTGAACACTGAAGCTTTCTTT; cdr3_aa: CASLSWLLNTEAFF
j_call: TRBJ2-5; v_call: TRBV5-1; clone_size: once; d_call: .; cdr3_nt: TGCGCCAGCAGCTTGGGTTTTAAAGAGACCCAGTACTTC; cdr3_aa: CASSLGFKETQYF
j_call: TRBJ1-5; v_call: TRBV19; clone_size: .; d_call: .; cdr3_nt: TGTGCCAGTAGTATCAACAATCAGCCCCAGCATTTT; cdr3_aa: CASSINNQPQHF
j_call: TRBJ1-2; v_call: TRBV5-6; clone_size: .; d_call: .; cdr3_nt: TGTGCCAGCAGAGTACGGGACGGAGCAAGCTATGGCTACACCTTC; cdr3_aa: CASRVRDGASYGYTF
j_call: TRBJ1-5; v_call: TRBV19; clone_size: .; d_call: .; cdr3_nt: TGTGCCAGTACTCCTCCGGAGGGCAATCAGCCCCAGCATTTT; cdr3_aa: CASTPPEGNQPQHF
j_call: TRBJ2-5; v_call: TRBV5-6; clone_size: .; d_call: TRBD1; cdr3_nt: TGTGCCAGCAGCCTGACAGGGGGCTTACAAGAGACCCAGTACTTC; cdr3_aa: CASSLTGGLQETQYF
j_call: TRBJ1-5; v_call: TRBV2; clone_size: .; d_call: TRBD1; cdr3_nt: TGTGCCAGCAGTGAAGGGACAGGGGACCAGCCCCAGCATTTT; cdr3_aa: CASSEGTGDQPQHF
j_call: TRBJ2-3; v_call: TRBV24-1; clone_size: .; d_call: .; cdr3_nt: TGTGCCACCAGTGATTTGAGGGATACGCAGTATTTT; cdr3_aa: CATSDLRDTQYF